Reported below is one T cell receptor (beta chain). As handled by the study authors: Reference gene primer amplification in the assay estimated nucleated cell counts. Sequencing used immunoSEQ multiplex PCR; TCRdb keeps in-frame clones, though not all of them. The D gene and trimming were derived from the DNA, and the V and J assignments and clone size from that table. In the table there are around 160,000 clones, around four fifths of which are singletons. The data were taken from a study of blood T cell repertoires in COVID-19. V lost 5 bases and J lost 0, with 13 bases in between. Per germline, CDR1 LNHDA and CDR2 SQIVND (reference sequence). The length of the CDR3 is 15 residues.

This chain uses TRBV19 with TRBJ1-1; D is perhaps TRBD1 (5 bases). This clonotype was obtained from a human donor in a cohort sampled during active COVID-19. The sequencing input was peripheral blood. CDR3 bases: TGTGCCAGTAGTGTAACGACGGACATGAACACTGAAGCTTTCTTT. Its translation: CASSVTTDMNTEAFF.